The next 10 T cell receptor beta chains were all read from a single sample in a study of read filtering for tumor transcriptome and immune sequencing. Molecular barcoded adaptors covering alpha/delta and beta/gamma chains were used on roughly 400 ng RNA. MiXCR, applied by TCRdb to the reads, yields one record per CDR3 protein. The profile shows more than 55,000 distinct CDR3 sequences, less than 20% of them singletons. Sequenced: a population of CD138-negative cells sorted from bone marrow. Source of these receptors: a donor at least 40 years old with multiple myeloma.

There are many counts of this clonotype. V and J are TRBV11-1 and TRBJ2-5, with D perhaps TRBD1 (5 bases). The CDR3 has 13 amino acids. Trimming removed 1 base from V and 4 bases from J, with 7 bases in between. Germline assignment: CDR1 SGHAT and CDR2 FQDESV (reference sequence). The CDR3 region has the DNA TGTGCCAGCAGCTTAGTAAGGGGAGAGACCCAGTACTTC. Amino acids: CASSLVRGETQYF.

Ten or more counts support this clonotype. This sequence joins TRBV5-5 and TRBJ1-6; tentatively, D is TRBD1 (5 bases). Germline lookup yields CDR1 SGHKS and CDR2 YYEKEE (reference sequence). V lost 4 bases to trimming and J lost 6 bases, with 14 bases between them. The CDR3 totals 15 residues. The CDR3 nucleotides are TGTGCCAGCAGCGTATGGGACGGCCCTAATTCACCCCTCCACTTT. Amino acid sequence: CASSVWDGPNSPLHF.

About this clonotype: This may come from a read error, since a much larger clone is one base off. The chain is built from TRBV12-3 or TRBV12-4 and TRBJ2-3; no firm D call. The CDR3 runs 12 residues. CDR3 sequence reads: CACSLTPDTQYF. The CDR3 DNA reads as TGTGCCTGCAGTTTGACCCCAGATACGCAGTATTTT.

This clonotype has ten or more counts. This sequence joins TRBV29-1 and TRBJ2-7; D is uncertain. With 3 bases removed from V and 9 bases from J, the gap between germline ends came to 21 bases. CDR1 is SQVTM, CDR2 ANQGSEA, per germline. The CDR3 has 14 amino acids. The CDR3 coding sequence is TGCAGCGTTGAGGCAGGAAGGAAACTACGTGGGCAGTACTTC. Its protein is CSVEAGRKLRGQYF.

The table lists this clonotype with many counts. The CDR3 coding sequence is TGCGCCAGCAGTTCTAGCGGGAGGCGCGGATACGAGCAGTACTTC. This sequence encodes CASSSSGRRGYEQYF. This chain uses TRBV5-1 with TRBJ2-7, with 11 bases matching TRBD2. CDR3 size: 15 residues. The J segment lost 4 bases and the V segment lost 5 bases, leaving 8 bases of the junction unmatched. Germline V gives CDR1 SGHRS, CDR2 YFSETQ.

V usage is TRBV5-1 and J usage is TRBJ2-3; no reliable D call. Trimming stripped 1 base from V and 0 bases from J, with 6 bases between. The CDR3 contains 14 residues. Germline values: CDR1 SGHRS, CDR2 YFSETQ. This chain's CDR3 is CASSLLSSTDTQYF. CDR3 bases: TGCGCCAGCAGCTTGCTGTCTAGCACAGATACGCAGTATTTT.

This clonotype was seen at least ten times. V is TRBV20-1 and J is TRBJ1-5; TRBD1 matches at 7 bases. CDR1 DFQATT and CDR2 SNEGSKA come from the germline V gene (reference sequence). CDR3 length: 15 amino acids. Germline trimming cut 6 bases from V and 0 bases from J; bases unmatched to any gene: 8. This CDR3 is CSAMGQQYSNQPQHF. CDR3 in DNA: TGCAGTGCAATGGGACAGCAATATAGCAATCAGCCCCAGCATTTT.

Concerning this clonotype: A much larger clone lies a single base off, so this may be a read error. The genes are TRBV14 and TRBJ2-2; TRBD1 matches at 8 bases. CDR3 length: 15 residues. Germline CDR1 and CDR2: SGHDN and FVKESK. For the CDR3, the DNA is TGTGCCAGCAGCCAAGGGACAGGGCGGACCGGGGAGCTGTCTTTT. Translating gives CASSQGTGRTGELSF. The variable domain in full, with the rest retrieved from reference TRBV14 and TRBJ2-2, is EAGVTQFPSHSVIEKGQTVTLRCDPISGHDNLYWYRRVMGKEIKFLLHFVKESKQDESGMPNNRFLAERTGGTYSTLKVQPAELEDSGVYFCASSQGTGRTGELSFGEGSRLTVL.

This clonotype was counted many times. The V call is TRBV28, the J call TRBJ2-1; tentative D call: TRBD1 (5 bases). V lost 8 bases and J lost 0, with 8 bases in between. In germline, CDR1 is MDHEN, CDR2 SYDVKM. This CDR3 comprises 13 residues. This chain's CDR3 is CASRTLSYNEQFF. The CDR3, as DNA: TGTGCCAGCCGGACACTCTCCTACAATGAGCAGTTCTTC.

Remarks on this clonotype: This may be a read error, as it is one base from a much larger clone. This chain joins TRBV6-6 and TRBJ2-5, with D perhaps assigned TRBD1 or TRBD2 (5 bases each). CDR1 is MNHNY, CDR2 SVGAGI, per germline (reference sequence). This CDR3 contains 13 residues. The V end lost 6 bases, the J end lost 9 bases, and 17 bases lay between the germline ends. CDR3 in DNA: TGTGCCAGCAGACCCCGACAGTCGGAGGCCCAGTACTTC. Translating it yields CASRPRQSEAQYF.